Listed here are 23 T cell receptor beta chains from one sample, sequenced in a study of blood T cells in healthy people across ages. Primed by a sample-barcoded 5' primer and a J-beta primer mix, a second PCR proceeded for about 6 to 12 cycles. MiXCR, run by TCRdb on the 5' RACE reads, gives a single entry per CDR3 protein. The table has roughly 2 million distinct CDR3 sequences, around half seen once. Sequenced material: blood. Receptors were obtained from a woman between 40 and 55 years old in good health.

This clonotype was recorded at least ten times. The chain couples TRBV10-3 to TRBJ2-7, with 9 bases that match TRBD1. The J segment lost 3 bases and the V segment lost 8 bases, leaving 2 bases of the junction unmatched. This CDR3 has 12 residues. Germline lookup yields CDR1 ENHRY and CDR2 SYGVKD. CDR3 region: CAIRTGDYEQYF. CDR3 coding DNA: TGTGCCATCCGGACAGGGGACTACGAGCAGTACTTC.

V is TRBV19 and J is TRBJ1-2; 7 bases fit TRBD1. Losses at the gene ends were 5 bases for V and 7 bases for J; bases not matched to a gene: 4. Germline V gives CDR1 LNHDA, CDR2 SQIVND (reference sequence). This CDR3 has 12 residues. The CDR3 is CASSPRGPGYTF. Here the CDR3 DNA reads TGTGCCAGTAGTCCGAGGGGGCCTGGCTACACCTTC. Filled out from reference TRBV19 and TRBJ1-2, the complete variable domain reads DGGITQSPKYLFRKEGQNVTLSCEQNLNHDAMYWYRQDPGQGLRLIYYSQIVNDFQKGDIAEGYSVSREKKESFPLTVTSAQKNPTAFYLCASSPRGPGYTFGSGTRLTVV.

The V and J genes are TRBV6-2 or TRBV6-3 and TRBJ2-1, with 12 bases that match TRBD2. The CDR3 consists of 15 residues. CDR1 MNHEY and CDR2 SVGEGT come from the germline V gene. V was pared by 4 bases and J by 9 bases, with 7 bases of the junction left unmatched. The CDR3 loop is CASSSGLAGITEQFF. Written as DNA, the CDR3 is TGTGCCAGCAGTTCAGGACTAGCGGGGATTACTGAGCAGTTCTTC.

V usage is TRBV20-1 and J usage is TRBJ2-5, with 13 bases that match TRBD2. V lost 2 bases, J lost 5 bases, and 14 bases stayed unmatched. This CDR3 has 18 amino acids. Germline V CDR1 and CDR2: DFQATT, SNEGSKA (reference sequence). The DNA for the CDR3 is TGCAGTGCTAGAAGCCAGCCGGGACTAGCGGGGAGGAGGGAGACCCAGTACTTC. The encoded protein is CSARSQPGLAGRRETQYF.

This clonotype was seen a handful of times. This chain links TRBV20-1 with TRBJ2-3, with D tentatively TRBD1 (5 bases). This CDR3 comprises 13 residues. CDR1 is DFQATT and CDR2 is SNEGSKA in the germline V gene (reference sequence). Deletions cut 1 base from V and 2 bases from J, with 7 bases between. DNA for the CDR3: TGCAGTGCTAGAGGACAGTACACAGATACGCAGTATTTT. This gives the protein CSARGQYTDTQYF.

This chain links TRBV6-2 or TRBV6-3 with TRBJ2-3, with D perhaps matching TRBD2 (6 bases). Germline CDR1 reads MNHEY; CDR2 reads SVGEGT. V lost 0 bases and J 0 bases, leaving 10 bases between the germline ends. This CDR3 has 16 amino acids. The CDR3 DNA reads TGTGCCAGCAGTTACTCCCGACTAGTGAGCACAGATACGCAGTATTTT. This codes for CASSYSRLVSTDTQYF.

This clonotype was counted a few times. The chain uses TRBV20-1 and TRBJ2-3, with TRBD2 as a possible D gene (5 bases). The germline V gene encodes CDR1 DFQATT and CDR2 SNEGSKA (reference sequence). V gave up 6 bases and J gave up 6 bases, with 19 bases separating them. The CDR3 sequence is 14 residues long. CDR3 DNA sequence: TGCAGTGCGAATAACCGGGGTGGTTTGGATACGCAGTATTTT. Its translation: CSANNRGGLDTQYF.

The CDR3 sequence: CASRGSSSGGQETQYF. The CDR3 nucleotides are TGTGCCAGCAGAGGCTCGAGTAGCGGGGGACAAGAGACCCAGTACTTC. V is TRBV7-6 and J is TRBJ2-5, with 9 bases lining up with TRBD2. CDR1 SGHVS and CDR2 FNYEAQ come from the germline V gene. CDR3 length: 16 amino acids. With 6 bases clipped from V and 2 bases from J, the junction kept 10 bases outside the gene matches.

The CDR3 DNA reads TGTGCCAGCAGCCCCCTCGACGGGTCCTCCGAGCAGTTCTTC. Its protein is CASSPLDGSSEQFF. The chain recombines TRBV12-3 or TRBV12-4 with TRBJ2-1, with D unclear. This CDR3 spans 14 amino acids. The ends were cut back, 6 bases at V and 10 bases at J, with 19 bases in the middle.

This clonotype was seen only a few times. The chain joins TRBV6-6 to TRBJ1-2, with D perhaps matching TRBD1 (5 bases). The V gene lost 4 bases and the J gene lost 1 base, with 10 bases spanning the gap. The CDR3 is made up of 14 amino acids. CDR1 and CDR2 from the germline V gene are MNHNY and SVGAGI (reference sequence). The CDR3 sequence is CASSWGEINYGYTF. The CDR3 coding sequence is TGTGCCAGCAGTTGGGGGGAGATTAACTATGGCTACACCTTC.

This clonotype was counted only a few times. The chain is built from TRBV27 and TRBJ1-2, with no clear D. The V gene lost 3 bases and the J gene lost 0 bases, with 20 bases spanning the gap. Germline CDR1 and CDR2: MNHEY and SMNVEV (reference sequence). The CDR3 extends over 18 amino acids. CDR3 region: CASSFPDRKTKANYGYTF. DNA of the CDR3: TGTGCCAGCAGTTTCCCCGACCGAAAGACCAAGGCTAACTATGGCTACACCTTC.

This clonotype was seen more than once but under ten times. The gene calls are TRBV12-5 and TRBJ2-1; the D is unclear. The germline V gene has CDR1 LGHNT and CDR2 FRNRAP. Trimming removed 5 bases at V and 4 bases at J, with 6 bases between. This CDR3 is 12 amino acids long. In nucleotides, the CDR3 is TGTGCTAGTGGTGAACGGTACAATGAGCAGTTCTTC. It yields the protein CASGERYNEQFF.

The chain carries TRBV6-5 and TRBJ2-4, with TRBD2 identical over 9 bases. Germline V gene sequence: CDR1 MNHEY, CDR2 SVGAGI. CDR3 length: 16 amino acids. J was trimmed by 0 bases and V by 6 bases; bases with no gene match: 6. CDR3: CASRRLADLAKNIQYF. The CDR3 DNA is TGTGCCAGCAGAAGACTAGCGGACTTAGCCAAAAACATTCAGTACTTC.

The chain recombines TRBV20-1 with TRBJ1-2; D may be TRBD1 (6 bases). Germline V gene lookup returns CDR1 DFQATT and CDR2 SNEGSKA (reference sequence). The CDR3 covers 15 residues. V was pared by 1 base and J by 4 bases, with 16 bases between. This chain's CDR3 is CSARGGQSNSYGYTF. The CDR3, as DNA: TGCAGTGCTAGAGGTGGACAGAGCAATTCCTATGGCTACACCTTC.

This clonotype was observed a few times. The chain is built from TRBV7-9 and TRBJ2-5; 9 positions agree with TRBD1. The CDR3 extends over 16 amino acids. The germline gives CDR1 SEHNR, CDR2 FQNEAQ (reference sequence). The ends lost 5 bases at V and 5 bases at J; junction bases unmatched: 12. The CDR3 DNA is TGTGCCAGCAGCCCTCCGGGACAGGGATTGTCGGAGACCCAGTACTTC. Encoded protein: CASSPPGQGLSETQYF.

This clonotype was counted between two and nine times. The chain employs TRBV5-1 and TRBJ2-7; TRBD1 might be the D (5 bases). Germline V gene sequence: CDR1 SGHRS, CDR2 YFSETQ. The CDR3 runs 13 residues. V lost 1 base and J 5 bases, leaving 10 bases between the germline ends. The CDR3 nucleotides are TGCGCCAGCAGCTTGATGGGGCAGGACGAGCAGTACTTC. Amino acid sequence: CASSLMGQDEQYF. Full variable domain (rest looked up from reference TRBV5-1 and TRBJ2-7): KAGVTQTPRYLIKTRGQQVTLSCSPISGHRSVSWYQQTPGQGLQFLFEYFSETQRNKGNFPGRFSGRQFSNSRSEMNVSTLELGDSALYLCASSLMGQDEQYFGPGTRLTVT.

This CDR3 reads CASSLEGQLGVEPQHF. CDR3 nucleotides: TGCGCCAGCAGCTTGGAAGGGCAGCTCGGGGTGGAGCCCCAGCATTTT. This chain joins TRBV5-1 and TRBJ1-5; D is ambiguous. This CDR3 has 16 amino acids. V lost 0 bases, J lost 8 bases, and 18 bases lay in between. CDR1 SGHRS and CDR2 YFSETQ come from the germline V gene. The entire variable domain, with the rest obtained from reference TRBV5-1 and TRBJ1-5, is as follows: KAGVTQTPRYLIKTRGQQVTLSCSPISGHRSVSWYQQTPGQGLQFLFEYFSETQRNKGNFPGRFSGRQFSNSRSEMNVSTLELGDSALYLCASSLEGQLGVEPQHFGDGTRLSIL.

The chain is built from TRBV15 and TRBJ2-4, with 9 bases matching TRBD1. The J call is uncertain, as TRBJ2-7 better fits the DNA end. The CDR3 is made up of 14 amino acids. Germline CDR1 and CDR2: LNHNV and YYDKDF (reference sequence). The CDR3 reads CATSRGDRAHEQYF. The CDR3 bases are TGTGCCACCAGCAGAGGGGACAGGGCCCACGAGCAGTACTTC.

The J gene is TRBJ2-1, the V gene TRBV3-1; 11 bases fit TRBD1. Germline V gene data show CDR1 as LGHDT and CDR2 as YNNKEL (reference sequence). The CDR3 has 18 residues. V was pared by 4 bases and J by 1 base, with 9 bases of the junction left unmatched. The CDR3 region is CASSRSTGTGGSYNEQFF. For the CDR3, the DNA is TGTGCCAGCAGCCGATCGACCGGGACAGGGGGATCCTACAATGAGCAGTTCTTC.

The chain has TRBV3-1 and TRBJ2-3, with 8 nucleotides matching TRBD2. The CDR3 consists of 17 residues. Germline CDR1 is LGHDT and CDR2 is YNNKEL (reference sequence). J gave up 4 bases and V 2 bases, and 11 bases lay outside the gene matches. The CDR3 spells CASSQSRAGVSADTQYF. The DNA of the CDR3 is TGTGCCAGCAGCCAAAGCCGAGCGGGGGTCAGTGCAGATACGCAGTATTTT.

This clonotype was picked up a small number of times. The chain carries TRBV4-3 and TRBJ2-3, with TRBD1 matching over 9 bases. Germline-derived CDR1 and CDR2 are LGHNA and YSLEER. V dropped 2 bases and J dropped 1; count of bases not matched to a gene: 7. The CDR3 covers 17 residues. CDR3 sequence reads: CASSQTGTGRGTDTQYF. In nucleotides, the CDR3 is TGCGCCAGCAGCCAAACTGGGACAGGGCGCGGCACAGATACGCAGTATTTT.

The chain links TRBV6-1 to TRBJ1-1; D is possibly TRBD1 (6 bases). Germline values: CDR1 MNHNS, CDR2 SASEGT. The CDR3 spans 15 residues. Trimming took 5 bases from V and 1 from J, leaving 14 bases between them. The CDR3: CASSYAGHQNTEAFF. The CDR3 DNA reads TGTGCCAGCAGTTACGCGGGACACCAGAACACTGAAGCTTTCTTT.

This clonotype came up a few times. This sequence joins TRBV7-2 and TRBJ2-3; 7 nucleotides align to TRBD1. This CDR3 is built from 15 residues. Per germline, CDR1 SGHTA and CDR2 FQGNSA. V gave up 6 bases and J gave up 4 bases; unmatched junction bases: 10. CDR3 coding DNA: TGTGCCAGCAGTACCTCAGGGGGAAGTGCAGATACGCAGTATTTT. Translating it yields CASSTSGGSADTQYF. Supplemented by reference TRBV7-2 and TRBJ2-3, the full variable domain reads GAGVSQSPSNKVTEKGKDVELRCDPISGHTALYWYRQSLGQGLEFLIYFQGNSAPDKSGLPSDRFSAERTGGSVSTLTIQRTQQEDSAVYLCASSTSGGSADTQYFGPGTRLTVL.